This entry describes one T cell receptor beta chain. The germline CDR1 and CDR2 sequences are SQVTM and ANQGSEA. The V gene end was trimmed by 2 bases and the J gene end by 7 bases; junction bases not matched to a gene: 11. The CDR3 is 15 amino acids. Categorization into cohorts depended on clinical history that participants reported. This sample is drawn from a study of blood T cell repertoires in COVID-19. Study-level background: Samples representing acute and convalescent COVID-19 were sourced from the United States, Italy and Spain.

As processed by the authors: Counts of nucleated cells, estimated from reference gene primer amplification, were obtained. The method was immunoSEQ multiplex PCR; TCRdb's version includes in-frame clones alone and lacks a portion of them. That table furnishes V, J and clone size, whereas the DNA furnished D and trimming. This table holds 300,000 to 500,000 clones, 85% to 90% found once. The chain couples TRBV29-1 to TRBJ2-1; 7 bases are shared with TRBD2. The clonotype comes from a woman between 25 and 40 years old with acute COVID-19. Sequences were obtained from PBMCs or T cells enriched from blood (not recorded which). CDR3 in amino acids: CSVESALAVRNEQFF. The CDR3 region has the DNA TGCAGCGTTGAAAGCGCCCTAGCGGTGAGGAATGAGCAGTTCTTC.